This TCR beta chain originates from a study of blood T cell repertoires in COVID-19. Across the whole study: Collection of acute and convalescent COVID-19 samples took place in the United States, Italy and Spain. PBMCs, B-cell-depleted T cells, or T cells were the source of the cDNA or gDNA that made up the material.

Method: immunoSEQ multiplex PCR; TCRdb's copy keeps in-frame clones and lacks some. Counted here are around 300,000 clones, roughly 86% occurring once; the ten biggest clones make up approximately 2%. This clone was observed once. CDR1 and CDR2 (germline): LNHDA, SQIVND (reference sequence). The length of the CDR3 is 14 residues. V was clipped by 7 bases and J by 2 bases; unmatched bases: 8. V gene TRBV19 combines with J gene TRBJ2-7; TRBD2 agrees at 7 bases. The sample was PBMCs or T cells enriched from blood (not recorded which). The clonotype comes from a woman aged 60 to 75 who had recovered from COVID-19. The CDR3 spells CASTPSGGAYEQYF. As DNA, the CDR3 is TGTGCCAGTACCCCAAGTGGGGGGGCCTACGAGCAGTACTTC. Complete variable domain (other parts from reference TRBV19 and TRBJ2-7): DGGITQSPKYLFRKEGQNVTLSCEQNLNHDAMYWYRQDPGQGLRLIYYSQIVNDFQKGDIAEGYSVSREKKESFPLTVTSAQKNPTAFYLCASTPSGGAYEQYFGPGTRLTVT.